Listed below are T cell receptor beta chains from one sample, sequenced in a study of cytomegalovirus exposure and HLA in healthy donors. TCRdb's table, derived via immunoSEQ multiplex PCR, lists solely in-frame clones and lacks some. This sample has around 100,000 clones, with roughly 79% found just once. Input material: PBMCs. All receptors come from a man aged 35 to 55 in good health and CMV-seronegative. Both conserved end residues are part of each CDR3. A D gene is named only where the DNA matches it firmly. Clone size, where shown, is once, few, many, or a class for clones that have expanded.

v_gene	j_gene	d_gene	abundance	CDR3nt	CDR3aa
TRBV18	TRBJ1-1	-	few	TGTGCCAGCTCGGGGTTGGGGGGCACTGAAGCTTTCTTT	CASSGLGGTEAFF
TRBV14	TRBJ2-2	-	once	TGTGCCAGCAGCCCGAGTTGGGGGGAGCTGTTTTTT	CASSPSWGELFF
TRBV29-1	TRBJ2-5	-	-	TGCAGCGTTGGCTCCAGGGGTTGGTGGGAGACCCAGTACTTC	CSVGSRGWWETQYF
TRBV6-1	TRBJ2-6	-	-	TGTGCCAGCAGTGTACGGGTGACAGCTGGGGCCAACGTCCTGACTTTC	CASSVRVTAGANVLTF
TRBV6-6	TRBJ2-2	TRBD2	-	TGTGCCAGATTAGCGGGGACCCCGGAGCTGTTTTTT	CARLAGTPELFF
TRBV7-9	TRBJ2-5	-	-	TGTGCCAGCAGTCCGGGAAGAGGACAAGAGACCCAGTACTTC	CASSPGRGQETQYF
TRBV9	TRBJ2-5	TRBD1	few	TGTGCCAGCACCGTCGGACAGGGGGCGGAGACCCAGTACTTC	CASTVGQGAETQYF
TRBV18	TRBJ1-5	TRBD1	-	TGTGCCAGCTCACCAGACAGGGATCAGCCCCAGCATTTT	CASSPDRDQPQHF
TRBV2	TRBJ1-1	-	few	TGTGCCAGCAGTGGAGAAGAGAACACTGAAGCTTTCTTT	CASSGEENTEAFF
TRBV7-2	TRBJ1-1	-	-	TGTGCCAGCAGCTTAGGGGTCACAGGGAAAACTGAAGCTTTCTTT	CASSLGVTGKTEAFF
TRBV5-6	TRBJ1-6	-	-	TGTGCCAGCAGCCACGACAGAAATTCACCCCTCCACTTT	CASSHDRNSPLHF
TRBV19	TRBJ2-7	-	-	TGTGCCAGTAGTATACAGGGATCAGGGAACGAGCAGTACTTC	CASSIQGSGNEQYF
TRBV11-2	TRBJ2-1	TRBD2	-	TGTGCCAGCAGCCGTGGGGACTATTGGAATGAGCAGTTCTTC	CASSRGDYWNEQFF
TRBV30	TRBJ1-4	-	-	TGTGCCTGGAGTATTAGGAGGGGAAATGAAAAACTGTTTTTT	CAWSIRRGNEKLFF
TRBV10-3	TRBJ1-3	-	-	TGTGCCATCAGTGCCGGTCCGATCTCTGGAAACACCATATATTTT	CAISAGPISGNTIYF
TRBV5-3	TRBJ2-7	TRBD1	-	TGTGCCAAACAACAGGGGGCCAACCACGAGCAGTACTTC	CAKQQGANHEQYF
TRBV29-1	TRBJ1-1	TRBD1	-	TGCAGCGTTGGAGAGGGCAGGGGGACTGAAGCTTTCTTT	CSVGEGRGTEAFF
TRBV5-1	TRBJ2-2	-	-	TGCGCCAGCGGCTTGGAGGGGGTCAGGAACACCGGGGAGCTGTTTTTT	CASGLEGVRNTGELFF
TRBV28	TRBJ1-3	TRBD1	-	TGTGCCAGCAGTTCCCCCGGGACAGGGACGGCTGGAAACACCATATATTTT	CASSSPGTGTAGNTIYF
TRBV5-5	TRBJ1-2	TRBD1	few	TGTGCCAGCAGCTTGGGTACAGGGGGCGATGGCTACACCTTC	CASSLGTGGDGYTF
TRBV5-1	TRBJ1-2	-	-	TGCGCCAGCAGCTTAGCGGGGCCAGAAGGCTACACCTTC	CASSLAGPEGYTF
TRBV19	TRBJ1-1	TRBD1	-	TGTGCCAGTAGTATCCCTGGGACAGGGGCGGGTACTGAAGCTTTCTTT	CASSIPGTGAGTEAFF
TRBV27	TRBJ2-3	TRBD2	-	TGTGCCAGCAGTTTCTGGCGGGGGACAGATACGCAGTATTTT	CASSFWRGTDTQYF
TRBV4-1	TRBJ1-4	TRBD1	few	TGCGCCAGCAGCCAGCCTCTCGACAGGGGAGAAAAACTGTTTTTT	CASSQPLDRGEKLFF
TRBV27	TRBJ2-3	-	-	TGTGCCAGCAGTTTATCGGGAGGAAAATATACGCAGTATTTT	CASSLSGGKYTQYF
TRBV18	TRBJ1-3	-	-	TGTGCCAGCTCACGGGACACCTCTGGAAACACCATATATTTT	CASSRDTSGNTIYF
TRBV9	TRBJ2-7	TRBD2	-	TGTGCCAGCAGCTTCACCGGGACTAGCGGGGCCTACGAGCAGTACTTC	CASSFTGTSGAYEQYF
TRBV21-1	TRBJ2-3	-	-	TGTGCCAGCAGCAGAACCCTAGCGGGGGGGGTTACAGATACGCAGTATTTT	CASSRTLAGGVTDTQYF
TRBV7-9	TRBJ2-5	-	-	TGTGCCAGCAGCCCTAAGAGGCGACTCCAAGAGACCCAGTACTTC	CASSPKRRLQETQYF
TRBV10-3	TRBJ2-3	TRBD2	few	TGTGCCATCAGGGACGAAGCGGGGGGGAAAGATACGCAGTATTTT	CAIRDEAGGKDTQYF
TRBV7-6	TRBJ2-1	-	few	TGTGCCAGCAGCTTAGGCGAAAACAATGAGCAGTTCTTC	CASSLGENNEQFF
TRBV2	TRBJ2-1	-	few	TGTGCCAGCAGAGATGGCGGGGGCCCATCATCCAATGAGCAGTTCTTC	CASRDGGGPSSNEQFF
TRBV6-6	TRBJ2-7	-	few	TGTGCCAGCAGTTTCGGACAGAACTACGAGCAGTACTTC	CASSFGQNYEQYF
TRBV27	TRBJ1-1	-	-	TGTGCCAGCAGTTTATCGGAGGGCACTGAAGCTTTCTTT	CASSLSEGTEAFF
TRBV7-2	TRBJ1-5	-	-	TGTGCCAGCAGCCCGGCGGGGCGGCAGCCCCAGCATTTT	CASSPAGRQPQHF
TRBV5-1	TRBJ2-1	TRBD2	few	TGCGCCAGCACCTTGGTCCTCGGGGGGGGCCAGAATGAGCAGTTCTTC	CASTLVLGGGQNEQFF
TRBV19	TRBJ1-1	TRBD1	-	TGTGCCAGTAGGAAGGACAGGGGGACAGGCATGACTGAAGCTTTCTTT	CASRKDRGTGMTEAFF
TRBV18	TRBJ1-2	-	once	TGTGCCAGCTCACCCCAGGGTTCCTTAAGGGGCTACACCTTC	CASSPQGSLRGYTF
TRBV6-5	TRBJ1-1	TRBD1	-	TGTGCCAGCAGTTATAGACAGGGAGACACTGAAGCTTTCTTT	CASSYRQGDTEAFF
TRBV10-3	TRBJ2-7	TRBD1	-	TGTGCCATCAGTGAGACCGACAGGGCGAGCCCCTACGAGCAGTACTTC	CAISETDRASPYEQYF
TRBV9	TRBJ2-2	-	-	TGTGCCAGCAGCGTGGTACAGGGAATCCCCTTGGCGAACACCGGGGAGCTGTTTTTT	CASSVVQGIPLANTGELFF
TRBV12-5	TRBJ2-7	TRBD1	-	TGTGCTAGTGCCTCTACACAGGGGGGCTCCTACGAGCAGTACTTC	CASASTQGGSYEQYF
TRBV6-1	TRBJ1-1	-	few	TGTGCCAGCAAGGAAACAGGGTTCACTGAAGCTTTCTTT	CASKETGFTEAFF
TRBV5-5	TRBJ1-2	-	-	TGTGCCAGCAGCCTTGGACAGTTATTTGGCTACACCTTC	CASSLGQLFGYTF
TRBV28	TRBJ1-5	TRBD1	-	TGTGCCAGCAGTCCCACCCCGGACAGGGGGCGAGGTCAGCCCCAGCATTTT	CASSPTPDRGRGQPQHF
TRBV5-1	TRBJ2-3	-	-	TGCGCCAGCAGCTTGGTCCAGAGGACAGATACGCAGTATTTT	CASSLVQRTDTQYF
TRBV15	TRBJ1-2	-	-	TGTGCCACCAGCAAAGGACAAGCCGAGAGCTACACCTTC	CATSKGQAESYTF
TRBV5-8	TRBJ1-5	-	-	TGTGCCAGCAGCCCAAGGACAGTCTCCTATAGCAATCAGCCCCAGCATTTT	CASSPRTVSYSNQPQHF
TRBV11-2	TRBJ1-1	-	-	TGTGCCAGCAGCTTAGAAGTGGGCGGGGTGGCAAGGGTATCATTT	CASSLEVGGVARVSF
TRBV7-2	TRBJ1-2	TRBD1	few	TGTGCCAGCAGCGCCGGACAGGGGGGGACCGGCTATGGCTACACCTTC	CASSAGQGGTGYGYTF
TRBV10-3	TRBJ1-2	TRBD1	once	TGTGCCATCAGTAGCCGACAGGGGGAAGGGTATGGCTACACCTTC	CAISSRQGEGYGYTF